The source of this T cell receptor (beta chain) is a study of identical twins. Germline V gives CDR1 SGHKS, CDR2 YYEKEE (reference sequence). Trimming removed 2 bases from V and 6 bases from J; junction bases left unmatched: 10. CDR3 size: 15 residues. The donors were all healthy and Caucasian. MiXCR was run by TCRdb on the 5' RACE reads, yielding one entry per CDR3 protein. The sample records approximately 500,000 distinct CDR3 sequences, 24% being singletons. In this sample, this clonotype turned up a few times. These same records also appear under a second study, on T cells expressing NK-cell markers. Per that study: Restricting sorting to alpha-beta TCR T cells was achieved in several experiments by an anti-gamma-delta TCR antibody.

This receptor was identified in a woman younger than 35 in good health. The chain is built from TRBV5-5 and TRBJ1-1; 7 bases align to TRBD1. Sequenced input: CD4+ T cells sorted from blood. CDR3 in amino acids: CASSFNYLTGPEAFF. DNA for the CDR3: TGTGCCAGCAGCTTCAACTACCTGACAGGGCCTGAAGCTTTCTTT.